These T cell receptor beta chains were read from a single sample in a study of cytomegalovirus exposure and HLA in healthy donors. The method was immunoSEQ multiplex PCR; TCRdb's version includes in-frame clones alone and lacks a portion of them. The sample records tens of thousands of clones, roughly 89% being singletons. What was sequenced was PBMCs. These receptors all come from a young woman in good health and CMV-seronegative. The CDR3 runs from the conserved cysteine through the conserved F or W.

j_call: TRBJ1-1
cdr3_length: 14
v_call: TRBV4-1
cdr3_aa: CASSLGTAFTEAFF

j_call: TRBJ1-2
cdr3_length: 17
v_call: TRBV5-1
cdr3_aa: CASSPGQGSNDFYGYTF

j_call: TRBJ2-7
cdr3_length: 14
v_call: TRBV28
cdr3_aa: CASSTGFRSYEQYF

j_call: TRBJ1-1
cdr3_length: 16
v_call: TRBV1
cdr3_aa: CTSSQVVTKMNTEAFF

j_call: TRBJ2-7
cdr3_length: 17
v_call: TRBV4-1
cdr3_aa: CASSQVPLLAGEPEQYF

j_call: TRBJ1-1
cdr3_length: 12
v_call: TRBV29-1
cdr3_aa: CSVEVRQGEAFF

j_call: TRBJ2-3
cdr3_length: 17
v_call: TRBV15
cdr3_aa: CATSRDRWRDPEDTQYF

j_call: TRBJ2-5
cdr3_length: 13
v_call: TRBV5-6
cdr3_aa: CASRTGREETQYF

j_call: TRBJ1-5
cdr3_length: 14
v_call: TRBV13
cdr3_aa: CASSPGGGGQPQHF

j_call: TRBJ2-5
cdr3_length: 15
v_call: TRBV12-5
cdr3_aa: CASGFPTGGTETQYF

j_call: TRBJ2-3
cdr3_length: 17
v_call: TRBV7-6
cdr3_aa: CASSLNVAGGGPDTQYF

j_call: TRBJ1-6
cdr3_length: 14
v_call: TRBV13
cdr3_aa: CASSSGTENSPLHF

j_call: TRBJ1-2
cdr3_length: 13
v_call: TRBV28
cdr3_aa: CASRQTGNYGYTF

j_call: TRBJ2-1
cdr3_length: 18
v_call: TRBV5-4
cdr3_aa: CASSLGGLAGGNYNEQFF

j_call: TRBJ1-2
cdr3_length: 14
v_call: TRBV6-1
cdr3_aa: CASSEAVPGGGYTF

j_call: TRBJ2-5
cdr3_length: 15
v_call: TRBV5-6
cdr3_aa: CASSEVSGDQETQYF

j_call: TRBJ1-1
cdr3_length: 12
v_call: TRBV28
cdr3_aa: CAARGGSTEAFF

j_call: TRBJ2-1
cdr3_length: 15
v_call: TRBV7-9
cdr3_aa: CASSLEPPGDNEQFF

j_call: TRBJ2-3
cdr3_length: 19
v_call: TRBV2
cdr3_aa: CASSDPAGTSGMSTDTQYF

j_call: TRBJ1-2
cdr3_length: 14
v_call: TRBV7-8
cdr3_aa: CASSLTGNNYGYTF

j_call: TRBJ2-1
cdr3_length: 18
v_call: TRBV2
cdr3_aa: CASSKLAGGPPERDEQFF

j_call: TRBJ2-7
cdr3_length: 12
v_call: TRBV2
cdr3_aa: CASRGRGDEQYF

j_call: TRBJ1-2
cdr3_length: 12
v_call: TRBV6-5
cdr3_aa: CASSSRARGYTF